This T cell receptor beta chain is from a study of blood T cells in healthy people across ages. Primers used in a second PCR of about 6 to 11 cycles were a sample-barcoded 5' primer and a J-beta primer mix. A single record per CDR3 protein comes from TCRdb applying MiXCR to the 5' RACE reads. Here the sample spans about 810,000 distinct CDR3 sequences, 35% to 40% being singletons. This CDR3 contains 18 residues. The ends lost 1 base at V and 6 bases at J; junction bases unmatched: 10. The V gene's germline CDR1 is LGHDT and CDR2 YNNKEL (reference sequence). In the case of this clonotype: A read error may be the cause here, since a much bigger clone is one base away.

The origin of this receptor is a man aged 18-30 years in good health. Sequenced: blood. The chain is built from TRBV3-1 and TRBJ2-3; 13 positions match TRBD2. Here the CDR3 reads CASSQGLAGGSEYDTQYF. The CDR3 DNA reads TGTGCCAGCAGCCAAGGACTAGCGGGGGGCTCCGAGTACGATACGCAGTATTTT.